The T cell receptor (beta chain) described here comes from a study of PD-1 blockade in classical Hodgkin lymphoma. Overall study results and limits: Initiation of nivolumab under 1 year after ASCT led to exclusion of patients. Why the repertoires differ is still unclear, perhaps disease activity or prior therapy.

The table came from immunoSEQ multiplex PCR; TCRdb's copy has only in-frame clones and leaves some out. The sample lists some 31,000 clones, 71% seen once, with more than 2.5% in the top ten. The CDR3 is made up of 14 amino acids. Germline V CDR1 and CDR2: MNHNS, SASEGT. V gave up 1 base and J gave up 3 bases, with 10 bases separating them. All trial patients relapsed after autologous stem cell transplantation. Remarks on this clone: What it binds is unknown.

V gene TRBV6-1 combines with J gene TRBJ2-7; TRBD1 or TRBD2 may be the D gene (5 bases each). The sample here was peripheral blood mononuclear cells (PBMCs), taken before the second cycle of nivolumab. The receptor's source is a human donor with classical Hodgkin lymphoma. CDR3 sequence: CASSEVWGSYEQYF. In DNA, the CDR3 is TGTGCCAGCAGTGAAGTTTGGGGGAGCTACGAGCAGTACTTC.